Listed below are T cell receptor beta chains from one sample, sequenced in a study of cytomegalovirus exposure and HLA in healthy donors. The method was immunoSEQ multiplex PCR; TCRdb's version includes in-frame clones alone and lacks a portion of them. The table includes some 29,000 clones, 40% to 50% detected once. Sequencing was carried out using PBMCs. These receptors came from a woman in her forties or fifties in good health and CMV-seronegative. The CDR3 runs from the conserved cysteine through the conserved F or W. The D gene is left open where the match is weak. A row's size may be missing; if present it is once, few, many or a size class.

>TRBV11-2|NA|TRBD1|TRBJ2-6
TGTGCCAGCAGCCCCGGGACAGGGGGTAGAGGGGCCAACGTCCTGACTTTC
CASSPGTGGRGANVLTF
>TRBV6-5|few|TRBD1|TRBJ2-7
TGTGCCAGCAGTTCCGAGGACAGGGGAGAGGACGAGCAGTACTTC
CASSSEDRGEDEQYF
>TRBV28|NA|NA|TRBJ2-3
TGTGCCAGCAGTTTGGGGCGGTCGTCCACAGATACGCAGTATTTT
CASSLGRSSTDTQYF
>TRBV10-2|few|TRBD2|TRBJ2-1
TGCGCCAGCAGTGAGCCAGGGACTAGCGGGAGGATCTACAATGAGCAGTTCTTC
CASSEPGTSGRIYNEQFF
>TRBV9|NA|NA|TRBJ2-7
TGTGCCAGCAGCGTAGCTATTACGGCCTACGAGCAGTACTTC
CASSVAITAYEQYF
>TRBV10-3|NA|NA|TRBJ2-5
TGTGCCATCAGTGAGGCGGGACGAGAGACCCAGTACTTC
CAISEAGRETQYF
>TRBV18|NA|NA|TRBJ1-1
TGTGCCAGCTCACCAGGCAAGACTAGCCGATTGAACACTGAAGCTTTCTTT
CASSPGKTSRLNTEAFF
>TRBV2|NA|NA|TRBJ1-1
TGTGCCAGCAGAACACAGGGAAACACTGAAGCTTTCTTT
CASRTQGNTEAFF
>TRBV7-7|NA|NA|TRBJ2-5
TGTGCCAGCAGCATAGAGGGGGGGGCCCATCGGGAGACCCAGTACTTC
CASSIEGGAHRETQYF
>TRBV2|NA|TRBD2|TRBJ2-2
TGTGCCAGCAGTGAAGCGCTTTGGGGGAGGGCCCCCGGGGAGCTGTTTTTT
CASSEALWGRAPGELFF
>TRBV6-6|NA|TRBD1|TRBJ2-7
TGTGCCAGCAGCTCCCAGCCGGGGACAGGGGACGAGCAGTACTTC
CASSSQPGTGDEQYF
>TRBV18|NA|NA|TRBJ2-1
TGTGCCAGCTCACCAATCGCCAGGGAGGATGAGCAGTTCTTC
CASSPIAREDEQFF
>TRBV28|few|TRBD2|TRBJ2-7
TGTGCCAGCGCTACCGGACTAGCGGTCTACGAGCAGTACTTC
CASATGLAVYEQYF
>TRBV13|few|NA|TRBJ1-4
TGTGCCAGCAGCCGTCCAGGTCTGACTAATGAAAAACTGTTTTTT
CASSRPGLTNEKLFF
>TRBV5-5|few|NA|TRBJ1-1
TGTGCCAGCAGCCCGGACAGCCACAGCACTGAAGCTTTCTTT
CASSPDSHSTEAFF
>TRBV12-5|NA|NA|TRBJ2-3
TGTGCTAGTGGTTCCCCGGGGGGCCAAAACACAGATACGCAGTATTTT
CASGSPGGQNTDTQYF
>TRBV6-9|NA|TRBD2|TRBJ2-7
TGTGCCAGCAGTTATCCCCGGGGGGGGAGGGAGCAGTACTTC
CASSYPRGGREQYF
>TRBV27|NA|NA|TRBJ2-7
TGTGCCAGCAGTTCCTCCCACCAGTCCTACGAGCAGTACTTC
CASSSSHQSYEQYF
>TRBV7-9|NA|NA|TRBJ2-4
TGTGCCAGCAGCTTAGATCGGGTTTCAGCCAAAAACATTCAGTACTTC
CASSLDRVSAKNIQYF
>TRBV9|NA|TRBD2|TRBJ2-3
TGTGCCAGCAGCGTACCTGGCGGGGGGATGAATACGCAGTATTTT
CASSVPGGGMNTQYF
>TRBV6-5|few|TRBD1|TRBJ1-1
TGTGCCAGCAGTGATCGACAGGGCTACGCTGAAGCTTTCTTT
CASSDRQGYAEAFF
>TRBV10-3|once|NA|TRBJ2-7
TGTGCCATCAGTGACGGCGGGACGAACTCCTACGAGCAGTACTTC
CAISDGGTNSYEQYF
>TRBV11-2|few|NA|TRBJ2-3
TGTGCCAGCAGCTTAGATCAGGGCAGGGGCCTAGTAGATACGCAGTATTTT
CASSLDQGRGLVDTQYF
>TRBV6-6|NA|NA|TRBJ2-2
TGTGCCAGCAGACGATCGGGGACCGGGGAGCTGTTTTTT
CASRRSGTGELFF
>TRBV5-4|NA|NA|TRBJ2-4
TGTGCCAGCAGCTTGGGACTAGGGTATGGCAAAAACATTCAGTACTTC
CASSLGLGYGKNIQYF
>TRBV7-2|few|NA|TRBJ1-3
TGTGCCAGCAGCTATACAGGGTCACGCTCTGGAAACACCATATATTTT
CASSYTGSRSGNTIYF
>TRBV4-1|NA|TRBD1|TRBJ2-7
TGCGCCAGCAGCCGTACCGGGACAGGGGGTTACGAGCAGTACTTC
CASSRTGTGGYEQYF